The next 27 T cell receptor beta chains were all read from a single sample in a study of human T cells and chemical hapten exposure. TCRdb fed the RACE reads into MiXCR, producing one record per CDR3 protein. The sample consists of around 130,000 distinct CDR3 sequences, around 10% of them appearing once. The time point here: patch test 3, about 24 weeks after DPC sensitization. The treatment: therapeutic diphenylcyclopropenone sensitization with weekly scalp DPC. This specimen was whole blood, taken in connection with sensitization to the hapten diphenylcyclopropenone (DPC). Every receptor here comes from a woman between 50 and 59 years old with alopecia areata. Some clones in this sample may be carry-over from other donors' samples.

This clonotype was counted between two and nine times. The chain recombines TRBV2 with TRBJ1-5; 8 positions match TRBD1. The CDR3 runs 14 residues. V trimming: 5 bases; J trimming: 6 bases; junction bases outside the gene matches: 6. Germline lookup yields CDR1 SNHLY and CDR2 FYNNEI. In DNA, the CDR3 is TGTGCCAGCAGTTTCGACAGGGGAGGTCAGCCCCAGCATTTT. Amino acid sequence: CASSFDRGGQPQHF. Based on the CDR3 plus reference TRBV2 and TRBJ1-5, the full variable domain is EPEVTQTPSHQVTQMGQEVILRCVPISNHLYFYWYRQILGQKVEFLVSFYNNEISEKSEIFDDQFSVERPDGSNFTLKIRSTKLEDSAMYFCASSFDRGGQPQHFGDGTRLSIL.

The chain employs TRBV28 and TRBJ2-3; 9 bases align to TRBD1. Germline V gene sequence: CDR1 MDHEN, CDR2 SYDVKM. V dropped 6 bases and J dropped 10; count of bases not matched to a gene: 5. There are 12 residues in the CDR3. Here the CDR3 reads CASRIDRGAQYF. CDR3 in DNA: TGTGCCAGCAGGATCGACAGGGGGGCGCAGTATTTT.

This clonotype has just a few counts. The J gene is TRBJ2-1, the V gene TRBV14; D is undetermined. Trimming shortened V by 0 bases and J by 2 bases, and 5 bases separated the two germline ends. The CDR3 length is 14 residues. Germline-derived CDR1 and CDR2 are SGHDN and FVKESK. This CDR3 is CASSQEVTYNEQFF. The CDR3 bases are TGTGCCAGCAGCCAAGAGGTCACCTACAATGAGCAGTTCTTC.

This clonotype has a count of ten or more. The chain links TRBV28 to TRBJ2-3, with D maybe TRBD2 (6 bases). V lost 5 bases to trimming and J lost 4 bases, with 16 bases between them. CDR1 MDHEN and CDR2 SYDVKM come from the germline V gene. The CDR3 covers 15 residues. CDR3: CASSGRYRFADTQYF. CDR3 nucleotide sequence: TGTGCCAGCAGTGGGAGGTACAGGTTCGCAGATACGCAGTATTTT.

The rearrangement uses TRBV5-6 and TRBJ2-1; unclear D gene. CDR3 size: 12 residues. The germline V gene has CDR1 SGHDT and CDR2 YYEEEE. V was trimmed by 0 bases and J by 10 bases, leaving 8 bases between them. CDR3: CASSLEGLEQFF. The DNA of the CDR3 is TGTGCCAGCAGCTTGGAAGGGTTAGAGCAGTTCTTC.

This clonotype was seen a few times. J is TRBJ1-2 and V is TRBV12-3 or TRBV12-4; TRBD1 matches 7 bases. This CDR3 is 15 amino acids long. J gave up 2 bases and V 5 bases, and 8 bases lay outside the gene matches. This CDR3 reads CASSRGGSLNYGYTF. The CDR3 coding sequence is TGTGCCAGCAGTCGAGGGGGCTCGCTCAACTATGGCTACACCTTC.

There are a few counts of this clonotype. V gene TRBV9 combines with J gene TRBJ2-6; D gene unclear. V gave up 4 bases and J gave up 0 bases, with 8 bases separating them. CDR1 SGDLS and CDR2 YYNGEE come from the germline V gene. CDR3 size: 15 residues. The CDR3 DNA reads TGTGCCAGCAGCCCCCGGAGCTCTGGGGCCAACGTCCTGACTTTC. Amino acid sequence: CASSPRSSGANVLTF.

The chain carries TRBV12-5 and TRBJ1-1; D not certain. CDR1 and CDR2 (germline): LGHNT, FRNRAP. V gave up 1 base and J gave up 4 bases, with 4 bases separating them. The CDR3 totals 12 residues. CDR3 sequence reads: CASGLESTEAFF. CDR3 DNA sequence: TGTGCTAGTGGTTTGGAATCCACTGAAGCTTTCTTT.

This clonotype showed up just a few times. The genes are TRBV28 and TRBJ2-7, with D unclear. The V end lost 2 bases, the J end lost 2 bases, and 19 bases lay between the germline ends. Germline-derived CDR1 and CDR2 are MDHEN and SYDVKM. The CDR3 is 17 residues long. The CDR3 here is CASSLPAGAFPTYEQYF. DNA for the CDR3: TGTGCCAGCAGTTTACCGGCAGGCGCCTTCCCTACCTACGAGCAGTACTTC.

The rearrangement uses TRBV29-1 and TRBJ2-6; 16 bases fit TRBD2. This CDR3 contains 17 residues. The germline CDR1 and CDR2 sequences are SQVTM and ANQGSEA. V shed 7 bases and J 2 bases; nucleotides not matched to a gene: 5. CDR3 protein: CSAGLAGGPTGANVLTF. CDR3 DNA sequence: TGCAGCGCGGGACTAGCGGGGGGGCCAACTGGGGCCAACGTCCTGACTTTC.

This clonotype has a handful of counts. The chain couples TRBV10-3 to TRBJ1-1, with TRBD1 as a possible D gene (6 bases). The CDR3 is 13 amino acids. The V and J ends lost 6 bases and 5 bases respectively, with 13 bases between them. The V gene's germline CDR1 is ENHRY and CDR2 SYGVKD. This CDR3 is CAISQTGGTEAFF. CDR3 DNA: TGTGCCATCAGCCAGACAGGAGGTACTGAAGCTTTCTTT.

The rearrangement joins TRBV5-1 to TRBJ2-1; D is unresolved. This CDR3 region has 14 residues. The V end was cut by 0 bases, the J end by 5 bases, with 9 bases between. Germline assignment: CDR1 SGHRS and CDR2 YFSETQ. The CDR3 sequence: CASSLAGIDNEQFF. The CDR3 DNA reads as TGCGCCAGCAGCTTGGCGGGTATCGACAATGAGCAGTTCTTC.

This sequence joins TRBV6-5 and TRBJ2-2, with no clear D. The germline V gene encodes CDR1 MNHEY and CDR2 SVGAGI. Trimming removed 2 bases from V and 7 bases from J, with 5 bases in between. The CDR3 is 12 residues long. CDR3: CASSYPHGELFF. CDR3 bases: TGTGCCAGCAGTTACCCTCACGGGGAGCTGTTTTTT.

A few counts support this clonotype. V gene TRBV20-1 combines with J gene TRBJ2-7; 9 nucleotides align to TRBD2. There are 14 residues in the CDR3. Losses at the gene ends were 0 bases for V and 2 bases for J; bases not matched to a gene: 2. Germline values: CDR1 DFQATT, CDR2 SNEGSKA (reference sequence). The CDR3 sequence: CSAREAGGPYEQYF. In DNA form, the CDR3 reads TGCAGTGCTAGAGAAGCGGGAGGCCCCTACGAGCAGTACTTC.

This clonotype was seen just once. A much larger clone is a single base away; this may be a read error. The chain links TRBV4-1 to TRBJ2-6; tentative D call: TRBD1 (6 bases). This CDR3 contains 16 residues. Germline lookup yields CDR1 MGHRA and CDR2 YSYEKL. The ends were cut back, 8 bases at V and 0 bases at J, with 14 bases in the middle. This chain's CDR3 is CASSTTGSSGANVLTF. The DNA of the CDR3 is TGCGCCAGCTCCACGACAGGAAGCTCTGGGGCCAACGTCCTGACTTTC.

V and J are TRBV20-1 and TRBJ1-2; a possible D gene is TRBD1 (6 bases). V was trimmed by 0 bases and J by 5 bases, leaving 13 bases between them. This CDR3 has 14 residues. CDR1 is DFQATT, CDR2 SNEGSKA, per germline (reference sequence). CDR3 DNA: TGCAGTGCTAGAGACCCGGGGCAGGGGTATGGCTACACCTTC. Amino acid sequence: CSARDPGQGYGYTF.

This clonotype was detected many times. This chain links TRBV20-1 with TRBJ2-2; D may match TRBD1 or TRBD2 (5 bases each). The CDR3 consists of 17 residues. Trimming removed 3 bases from V and 0 bases from J, with 17 bases in between. The V gene's germline CDR1 is DFQATT and CDR2 SNEGSKA (reference sequence). The CDR3 nucleotides are TGCAGTGCTAGGGTTCCCTTGTGGGGGACGAACACCGGGGAGCTGTTTTTT. This sequence encodes CSARVPLWGTNTGELFF.

The sample holds many counts of this clonotype. The chain carries TRBV5-1 and TRBJ2-2; D is ambiguous. The V gene lost 6 bases and the J gene lost 0 bases, with 9 bases spanning the gap. Germline V gene lookup returns CDR1 SGHRS and CDR2 YFSETQ. The CDR3 is made up of 14 amino acids. This CDR3 is CASMLEANTGELFF. The CDR3 bases are TGCGCCAGCATGTTAGAAGCGAACACCGGGGAGCTGTTTTTT. The entire variable domain, with the rest obtained from reference TRBV5-1 and TRBJ2-2, is as follows: KAGVTQTPRYLIKTRGQQVTLSCSPISGHRSVSWYQQTPGQGLQFLFEYFSETQRNKGNFPGRFSGRQFSNSRSEMNVSTLELGDSALYLCASMLEANTGELFFGEGSRLTVL.

This clonotype was observed many times. J is TRBJ2-1 and V is TRBV28, with 8 bases matching TRBD2. CDR1 is MDHEN, CDR2 SYDVKM, per germline. V lost 6 bases to trimming and J lost 5 bases; unmatched junction nucleotides: 9. The CDR3 has 15 amino acids. The CDR3 nucleotides read TGTGCCAGCAGCCTCAGCGGGAGTGCGGACAATGAGCAGTTCTTC. This encodes CASSLSGSADNEQFF.

The V call is TRBV5-6, the J call TRBJ2-3; D is unresolved. CDR3 length: 15 residues. The V gene's germline CDR1 is SGHDT and CDR2 YYEEEE. Trimming pared 1 base from V and 1 base from J, leaving 10 bases between. CDR3: CASSLLRPGTDTQYF. The CDR3 nucleotides are TGTGCCAGCAGCTTGCTAAGGCCCGGCACAGATACGCAGTATTTT. The full variable domain, with the rest looked up from reference TRBV5-6 and TRBJ2-3, is DAGVTQSPTHLIKTRGQQVTLRCSPKSGHDTVSWYQQALGQGPQFIFQYYEEEERQRGNFPDRFSGHQFPNYSSELNVNALLLGDSALYLCASSLLRPGTDTQYFGPGTRLTVL.

This clonotype was seen a few times. The chain recombines TRBV12-3 or TRBV12-4 with TRBJ1-1; weak D call: TRBD1 (5 bases). Deletions cut 3 bases from V and 7 bases from J, with 9 bases between. The CDR3 spans 12 residues. CDR3 protein: CASSFGGGEAFF. The CDR3 region has the DNA TGTGCCAGCAGTTTCGGGGGGGGTGAAGCTTTCTTT.

V gene TRBV29-1 combines with J gene TRBJ2-2, with 8 nucleotides matching TRBD1. The CDR3 has 15 residues. V lost 4 bases to trimming and J lost 3 bases; unmatched junction nucleotides: 7. Germline V CDR1 and CDR2: SQVTM, ANQGSEA. The CDR3 protein is CSVGDGTGHTGELFF. As DNA, the CDR3 is TGCAGCGTTGGCGATGGGACAGGTCACACCGGGGAGCTGTTTTTT.

CDR3 in amino acids: CASSLPGKNGYTF. The CDR3 bases are TGTGCCAGCAGTTTGCCAGGGAAAAATGGCTACACCTTC. This rearrangement joins TRBV12-3 or TRBV12-4 to TRBJ1-2, with D perhaps matching TRBD1 (5 bases). This CDR3 is 13 amino acids long. Trimming stripped 3 bases from V and 6 bases from J, with 11 bases between.

This clonotype appeared a few times. The rearrangement joins TRBV3-1 to TRBJ2-7, with 16 bases aligning to TRBD2. The CDR3 loop spans 17 amino acids. The germline gives CDR1 LGHDT, CDR2 YNNKEL (reference sequence). V lost 5 bases and J lost 5; bases outside the gene matches: 9. This chain's CDR3 is CASSRPGLAGGPHEQYF. CDR3 coding DNA: TGTGCCAGCAGCAGGCCGGGACTAGCGGGAGGGCCCCACGAGCAGTACTTC.

V is TRBV18 and J is TRBJ1-4, with 7 bases that match TRBD1. This CDR3 region has 15 residues. V trimming: 4 bases; J trimming: 4 bases; junction bases outside the gene matches: 6. The germline V gene has CDR1 KGHSH and CDR2 LQKENI. The CDR3: CASSLGTAFNEKLFF. The DNA for the CDR3 is TGTGCCAGCTCACTTGGGACAGCCTTTAATGAAAAACTGTTTTTT.

The genes are TRBV6-1 and TRBJ2-7; TRBD1 might be the D (5 bases). The CDR3 sequence is 13 residues long. The germline gives CDR1 MNHNS, CDR2 SASEGT. Deletions cut 1 base from V and 5 bases from J, with 9 bases between. This chain's CDR3 is CASSEGRVNEQYF. The CDR3 coding sequence is TGTGCCAGCAGTGAAGGCAGGGTCAACGAGCAGTACTTC.

J is TRBJ2-3 and V is TRBV5-4, with D perhaps TRBD1 (6 bases). The germline V and J ends were trimmed by 3 bases and 3 bases, with 11 bases remaining between them. The CDR3 length is 14 residues. CDR1 and CDR2 (germline): SGHNT, YYREEE (reference sequence). The chain's CDR3 is CASSSGTLTDTQYF. DNA for the CDR3: TGTGCCAGCAGCTCCGGGACACTTACAGATACGCAGTATTTT. The full variable domain, completed using reference TRBV5-4 and TRBJ2-3, is ETGVTQSPTHLIKTRGQQVTLRCSSQSGHNTVSWYQQALGQGPQFIFQYYREEENGRGNFPPRFSGLQFPNYSSELNVNALELDDSALYLCASSSGTLTDTQYFGPGTRLTVL.